This TCR beta chain originates from a study of blood T cell repertoires in COVID-19 (dated by TCRdb to 2019 to 2021). Background for the entire study: Collaborator samples came from the United States, Italy and Spain and covered acute and convalescent phases of COVID-19. Sample metadata almost always included a de-identified subject ID, COVID-19 status, age in years and sex. The repertoires were released in a freely available public database meant as a resource for research on the immune response to SARS-CoV-2. The prospective study material was composed of cDNA or gDNA derived from T cells, B-cell-depleted T cells, or PBMCs. Subjects who had been exposed to COVID-19, were actively infected with it, or had recovered from it provided the deeply sampled blood TCRbeta repertoires that made up the dataset. The samples were drawn from two sources: the first 160 participants of the ongoing ImmuneRACE study, and some 1,300 subjects contributed by 6 global collaborators. Where available, HLA class I and class II types were taken from metadata supplied by the sample provider and were not determined by assay-based typing. General study outcomes and caveats: Clinical and demographic metadata were provided uncurated, with the amount varying by source and participant.

Per the germline V gene (reference sequence), LNHDA is the CDR1 and SQIVND is the CDR2. Relative to germline, V is 8 bases shorter and J is 2 bases shorter, with 16 bases between their ends. CDR3 length: 15 amino acids, cysteine to phenylalanine. The read is trimmed to its CDR3 DNA, 45 bases read in frame from base 1. One collaborating source in Seattle enrolled patients while the patients were actively infected and followed the patients over time throughout the course of disease. The collaborating institutions used their own protocols to collect whole blood in K2EDTA tubes. For TCRbeta analysis, collaborators shipped samples in one of three forms: frozen whole blood, isolated PBMCs, or DNA extracted from either of those sample types. TCRbeta CDR3 regions were amplified from genomic DNA by means of the immunoSEQ Assay, a bias-controlled multiplex PCR. As for how the authors treated the data: The number of nucleated cells in each sample was estimated from the amplification of reference gene primers within the assay. To quantify the absolute abundance of each unique TCRbeta CDR3 rearrangement, sequence reads were collapsed and filtered. For each sample, productive Simpson clonality was calculated by taking the square root of Simpson's diversity index across productive rearrangements. TCRdb took this table from immuneACCESS and kept in-frame rearrangements with V and J called. Such tables lack part of the clones; where checked against another copy, unresolved V genes explain under half of the gap, and the rest is unexplained. V, J and clone size are taken as reported in that table, and D and trimming were inferred from the DNA itself. For this sample there are roughly 290,000 clones; more than 80% appear just once. The ten largest make up more than 6% of the sample.

As for this clone: Its antigen remains undetermined. Base-call qualities are not available, and no considerably larger clone is one nucleotide away.

The TCR originated in a woman aged 25 to 45 with COVID-19, enrolled during active disease. The sequence links TRBV19 to TRBJ1-3, with a tentative D gene TRBD1 over 6 matching bases. Material for sequencing was peripheral blood. The nucleotide sequence is given as TGTGCCAGTTATCATAGAGCAGGGGCTGGAAACACCATATATTTT. It translates as CASYHRAGAGNTIYF.